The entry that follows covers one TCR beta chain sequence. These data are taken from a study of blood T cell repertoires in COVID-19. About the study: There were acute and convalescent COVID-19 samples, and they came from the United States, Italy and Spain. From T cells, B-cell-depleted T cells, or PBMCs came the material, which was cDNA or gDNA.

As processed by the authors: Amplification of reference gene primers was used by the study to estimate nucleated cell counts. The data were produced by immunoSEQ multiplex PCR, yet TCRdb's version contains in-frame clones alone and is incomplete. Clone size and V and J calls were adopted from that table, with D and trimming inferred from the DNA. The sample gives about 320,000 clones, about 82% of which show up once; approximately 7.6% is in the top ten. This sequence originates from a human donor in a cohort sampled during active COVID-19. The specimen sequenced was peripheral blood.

The chain's CDR3 is CASGGQGENSPLHF. The CDR3 nucleotides are TGTGCCAGCGGGGGACAGGGGGAGAATTCACCCCTCCACTTT. The chain couples TRBV6-5 to TRBJ1-6, with 11 bases aligning to TRBD1. The J segment lost 7 bases and the V segment lost 8 bases, leaving 4 bases of the junction unmatched. Germline V gene data show CDR1 as MNHEY and CDR2 as SVGAGI. The CDR3 spans 14 residues.